This T cell receptor (beta chain) was documented in a study of T cell changes during pregnancy in multiple sclerosis. Per the germline V gene, CDR1 is LNHDA and CDR2 is SQIVND (reference sequence). This CDR3 is built from 13 residues. V gave up 6 bases and J gave up 7 bases, with 10 bases separating them. This clone was counted only a few times. The data were produced by immunoSEQ multiplex PCR, yet TCRdb's version contains in-frame clones alone and is incomplete. The sample carries 70,000 to 80,000 clones, less than 90% recorded once. This clonotype was sampled from a female donor with multiple sclerosis, enrolled in a pregnancy study. V is TRBV19 and J is TRBJ1-6; D possibly corresponds to TRBD1 (5 bases). The sample consisted of peripheral blood, taken before pregnancy. As DNA, the CDR3 is TGTGCCAGTAGGACGGGGGGGAATTCACCCCTCCACTTT. This translates into CASRTGGNSPLHF.